These 15 T cell receptor beta chains were all obtained from the same sample, sequenced in a study of blood T cell repertoires in COVID-19. Here immunoSEQ multiplex PCR was the method, and the copy in TCRdb shows in-frame clones only, minus some. Of fewer than 450,000 clones listed, less than 95% are singletons. Sequenced sample: PBMCs or T cells enriched from blood (not recorded which). The receptor set was obtained from a man between 18 and 35 years old who had recovered from COVID-19.

This clone was seen only a few times. The chain uses TRBV14 and TRBJ2-7, with D hard to call. Trimming removed 0 bases from V and 5 bases from J, with 20 bases in between. CDR1 and CDR2 (germline): SGHDN, FVKESK. The length of the CDR3 is 17 residues. The CDR3 DNA is TGTGCCAGCAGCCAAGAATGTAGGTTCGGCAGGTGCAACGAGCAGTACTTC. Its translation: CASSQECRFGRCNEQYF. Full variable domain (outside the CDR3, taken from reference TRBV14 and TRBJ2-7): EAGVTQFPSHSVIEKGQTVTLRCDPISGHDNLYWYRRVMGKEIKFLLHFVKESKQDESGMPNNRFLAERTGGTYSTLKVQPAELEDSGVYFCASSQECRFGRCNEQYFGPGTRLTVT.

The chain joins TRBV27 to TRBJ2-7, with D possibly being TRBD1 (6 bases). The V gene lost 6 bases and the J gene lost 3 bases, with 15 bases spanning the gap. The CDR3 loop spans 14 amino acids. Germline V gives CDR1 MNHEY, CDR2 SMNVEV (reference sequence). The DNA of the CDR3 is TGTGCCAGCAGGTTACAGGGAATCGGCTACGAGCAGTACTTC. Encoded protein: CASRLQGIGYEQYF.

The rearrangement joins TRBV5-1 to TRBJ2-1, with 14 bases matching TRBD2. Germline loops: CDR1 SGHRS, CDR2 YFSETQ. The V and J ends lost 5 bases and 7 bases, in that order; junction bases with no gene match: 2. The CDR3 covers 14 residues. The CDR3 region is CASRGTSGSNEQFF. The CDR3 DNA reads TGCGCCAGCAGAGGGACTAGCGGGAGTAATGAGCAGTTCTTC.

This chain links TRBV7-2 with TRBJ1-6, with D uncertain. Germline values: CDR1 SGHTA, CDR2 FQGNSA. V lost 5 bases and J lost 5, with 13 bases in between. The CDR3 is 15 amino acids. CDR3 sequence reads: CASSREGVNNSPLHF. CDR3 nucleotides: TGTGCCAGCAGCCGCGAGGGAGTGAATAATTCACCCCTCCACTTT.

This clone was detected once. The rearrangement links TRBV7-3 to TRBJ2-1; 7 nucleotides match TRBD1. V shed 2 bases, J shed 6 bases, and the junction held 10 bases outside the gene matches. There are 16 residues in the CDR3. Germline assignment: CDR1 SGHTA and CDR2 FQGTGA. CDR3 coding DNA: TGTGCCAGCAGCTTATACATGGCCTCAGGGGGCAATGAGCAGTTCTTC. It encodes CASSLYMASGGNEQFF. The full variable domain, rest sourced from reference TRBV7-3 and TRBJ2-1, is GAGVSQTPSNKVTEKGKYVELRCDPISGHTALYWYRQSLGQGPEFLIYFQGTGAADDSGLPNDRFFAVRPEGSVSTLKIQRTERGDSAVYLCASSLYMASGGNEQFFGPGTRLTVL.

This chain joins TRBV2 and TRBJ1-6, with D perhaps matching TRBD1 (5 bases). V was cut by 6 bases and J by 7 bases, with 16 bases left in between. Germline assignment: CDR1 SNHLY and CDR2 FYNNEI. There are 15 residues in the CDR3. The CDR3 bases are TGTGCCAGCAGCCTTTCCCGGGACTCCAATTCACCCCTCCACTTT. As protein: CASSLSRDSNSPLHF.

CDR3 in DNA: TGTGCCAGCAGCTTGGTCGAGGTAAATCAGCCCCAGCATTTT. It specifies CASSLVEVNQPQHF. The chain joins TRBV5-8 to TRBJ1-5; D ambiguous. Trimming took off 0 bases at V and 4 bases at J, with 8 bases between the two ends. The length of the CDR3 is 14 residues. Germline CDR1 SGHTS, CDR2 YDEGEE. The variable domain in full, completed from reference TRBV5-8 and TRBJ1-5, reads EAGVTQSPTHLIKTRGQQATLRCSPISGHTSVYWYQQALGLGLQFLLWYDEGEERNRGNFPPRFSGRQFPNYSSELNVNALELEDSALYLCASSLVEVNQPQHFGDGTRLSIL.

The genes are TRBV6-5 and TRBJ2-1; 7 nucleotides agree with TRBD2. The CDR3 has 14 amino acids. V trimming: 5 bases; J trimming: 3 bases; junction bases outside the gene matches: 4. The germline V gene has CDR1 MNHEY and CDR2 SVGAGI. The CDR3 DNA is TGTGCCAGCAGTAGGACTAGTGACTACAATGAGCAGTTCTTC. Amino acids: CASSRTSDYNEQFF.

The chain joins TRBV14 to TRBJ2-7; D is unclear. V was shortened by 4 bases and J by 3 bases, with 10 bases between the two germline ends. The germline CDR1 and CDR2 sequences are SGHDN and FVKESK. The CDR3 contains 13 residues. The CDR3 is CASSPGSGYEQYF. The DNA of the CDR3 is TGTGCCAGCAGCCCCGGCTCAGGCTACGAGCAGTACTTC. The full variable domain, with the rest looked up from reference TRBV14 and TRBJ2-7, is EAGVTQFPSHSVIEKGQTVTLRCDPISGHDNLYWYRRVMGKEIKFLLHFVKESKQDESGMPNNRFLAERTGGTYSTLKVQPAELEDSGVYFCASSPGSGYEQYFGPGTRLTVT.

In its sample, this clone was seen once. The rearrangement joins TRBV3-1 (or the pseudogene TRBV3-2) to TRBJ1-1, with unresolved D. V gave up 5 bases and J gave up 0 bases, with 7 bases separating them. The germline gives CDR1 LGHDT, CDR2 YNNKEL (reference sequence). The CDR3 has 13 amino acids. CDR3: CASSDYLNTEAFF. The CDR3 DNA sequence: TGTGCCAGCAGCGACTACTTGAACACTGAAGCTTTCTTT.

The rearrangement links TRBV11-2 to TRBJ1-3; 8 positions match TRBD1. V lost 2 bases to trimming and J lost 7 bases; unmatched junction nucleotides: 4. Germline CDR1 is SGHAT and CDR2 is FQNNGV. The CDR3 spans 14 residues. The CDR3 region is CASSLRQGLNTIYF. The CDR3 DNA follows: TGTGCCAGCAGCTTAAGACAGGGGCTTAACACCATATATTTT.

The chain is built from TRBV5-5 and TRBJ2-3; D is perhaps TRBD2 (5 bases). The CDR3 sequence is 16 residues long. Trimming cost V 4 bases and J 0 bases, with 15 bases left between them. Looked up from germline, CDR1 is SGHKS and CDR2 is YYEKEE (reference sequence). In nucleotides, the CDR3 is TGTGCCAGCAGCCAGATTCGGGGTACTAGCACAGATACGCAGTATTTT. Encoded protein: CASSQIRGTSTDTQYF.

The chain carries TRBV6-2 or TRBV6-3 and TRBJ2-7; no firm D call. Germline V lookup: CDR1 MNHEY, CDR2 SVGEGT. This CDR3 has 13 amino acids. The germline V and J ends were trimmed by 3 bases and 6 bases, with 12 bases remaining between them. CDR3 in DNA: TGTGCCAGCAGTTATTGCGAGAATTGCGAGCAGTACTTC. Residues: CASSYCENCEQYF.

V and J are TRBV2 and TRBJ1-5, with TRBD1 identical over 7 bases. Germline CDR1 SNHLY, CDR2 FYNNEI. The CDR3 loop spans 16 amino acids. V gave up 6 bases and J gave up 2 bases; unmatched junction bases: 10. The CDR3 reads CASRKTGPWGNQPQHF. DNA for the CDR3: TGTGCCAGCAGGAAGACAGGGCCCTGGGGCAATCAGCCCCAGCATTTT.

The chain has TRBV9 and TRBJ1-5, with TRBD1 matching over 9 bases. The V gene's germline CDR1 is SGDLS and CDR2 YYNGEE. V dropped 4 bases and J dropped 2; count of bases not matched to a gene: 4. This CDR3 is 15 amino acids long. Written as DNA, the CDR3 is TGTGCCAGCAGCTCAACAGGGGGCGGCAATCAGCCCCAGCATTTT. Translated: CASSSTGGGNQPQHF.